This record concerns one TCR beta chain sequence. What it binds is unknown. The data stem from a study of response to subunit inactivated influenza vaccine. Findings and caveats of the study: New T cells are recruited in small numbers by each seasonal influenza vaccination, according to the authors' suggestion.

The CDR3 spans 15 residues. Germline-derived CDR1 and CDR2 are LNHNV and YYDKDF (reference sequence). The germline V and J ends were trimmed by 3 bases and 9 bases, with 20 bases remaining between them. TCRdb analysed the RT-PCR reads with MiXCR anew, one entry per CDR3 protein. The sample lists about 800,000 distinct CDR3 sequences, 21% occurring once. The source of this sequence is a man in his fifties or sixties who received an inactivated influenza vaccine. This sample comprised PBMCs from blood, obtained roughly 5 days after vaccination. The rearrangement links TRBV15 to TRBJ1-2; D is uncertain. Here the CDR3 DNA reads TGTGCCACCAGCAGTCGTAGACCTCAGACGGGAAGCTACACCTTC. It codes for CATSSRRPQTGSYTF.